Listed below are T cell receptor beta chains from one sample, sequenced in a study of monozygotic twins with inflammatory bowel disease. TCRdb re-called the 5' RACE reads; every CDR3 protein appears as one record, without DNA. This sample's clone table lists nearly 450,000 distinct CDR3 sequences. The sequenced sample was blood. These receptors originate from a human donor with ulcerative colitis or Crohn's disease, or a healthy co-twin of an affected twin (not recorded which). The CDR3 runs from the conserved cysteine through the conserved F or W.

j_call: TRBJ1-5; v_call: TRBV12-3/TRBV12-4; cdr3_aa: CASSPARGGQPQHF
j_call: TRBJ2-3; v_call: TRBV20-1; cdr3_aa: CSAKARTSGSTDTQYF
j_call: TRBJ2-7; v_call: TRBV20-1; cdr3_aa: CSARGALTGGLVYEQYF
j_call: TRBJ2-7; v_call: TRBV19; cdr3_aa: CASSIQAGSTYEQYF
j_call: TRBJ1-4; v_call: TRBV10-3; cdr3_aa: CAIRDTSTNEKLFF
j_call: TRBJ1-1; v_call: TRBV29-1; cdr3_aa: CSAKRWEETEAFF
j_call: TRBJ1-5; v_call: TRBV6-1; cdr3_aa: CASSPPGRNQPQHF
j_call: TRBJ2-7; v_call: TRBV11-2; cdr3_aa: CASSPGKESEQYF
j_call: TRBJ2-1; v_call: TRBV6-5; cdr3_aa: CASSSPGTGIWGLFF
j_call: TRBJ1-1; v_call: TRBV2; cdr3_aa: CARTGRENTEAFF
j_call: TRBJ1-5; v_call: TRBV29-1; cdr3_aa: CSVGLTGLGQPQHF
j_call: TRBJ2-1; v_call: TRBV5-1; cdr3_aa: CASTPHGGLSYNEQFF
j_call: TRBJ2-7; v_call: TRBV10-3; cdr3_aa: CAINSGDGEQYF
j_call: TRBJ1-6; v_call: TRBV2; cdr3_aa: CASRDSGIHPPLHF
j_call: TRBJ2-3; v_call: TRBV12-3/TRBV12-4; cdr3_aa: CATKFMETGHTQYF
j_call: TRBJ1-5; v_call: TRBV19; cdr3_aa: CASKPDVNSNQPQHF
j_call: TRBJ2-1; v_call: TRBV5-1; cdr3_aa: CASVRLHRDNEQFF
j_call: TRBJ2-5; v_call: TRBV20-1; cdr3_aa: CSAGTPGQQKETQYF
j_call: TRBJ1-1; v_call: TRBV7-2; cdr3_aa: CASSWGGTVISEAFF
j_call: TRBJ1-5; v_call: TRBV5-1; cdr3_aa: CASSLSGGQPQHF
j_call: TRBJ1-2; v_call: TRBV6-5; cdr3_aa: CASSYSTGPPSTNYGYTF
j_call: TRBJ1-4; v_call: TRBV20-1; cdr3_aa: CSGTGGNEKLFF
j_call: TRBJ1-2; v_call: TRBV19; cdr3_aa: CASSNRVTNGYTF
j_call: TRBJ2-3; v_call: TRBV9; cdr3_aa: CASSPRTGGLGDTQYF
j_call: TRBJ1-5; v_call: TRBV12-3/TRBV12-4; cdr3_aa: CASSSGQVNQPQHF
j_call: TRBJ1-3; v_call: TRBV7-9; cdr3_aa: CASSLAGTGNTIYF
j_call: TRBJ1-2; v_call: TRBV5-6; cdr3_aa: CASSIGVGYTF
j_call: TRBJ2-7; v_call: TRBV6-5; cdr3_aa: CASSYGGRPPYEQYF
j_call: TRBJ2-5; v_call: TRBV7-8; cdr3_aa: CASSLARTAETQYF
j_call: TRBJ2-2; v_call: TRBV12-3/TRBV12-4; cdr3_aa: CASTPLGNTGELFF
j_call: TRBJ2-7; v_call: TRBV18; cdr3_aa: CASSSGTGVYEQYF
j_call: TRBJ2-7; v_call: TRBV20-1; cdr3_aa: CSARDRQGAWGEQYF
j_call: TRBJ2-1; v_call: TRBV20-1; cdr3_aa: CSATYGPGEQFF
j_call: TRBJ1-5; v_call: TRBV12-3/TRBV12-4; cdr3_aa: CASSLALDRGPQPQHF
j_call: TRBJ2-1; v_call: TRBV6-5; cdr3_aa: CASSYGGQGYNEQFF
j_call: TRBJ2-2; v_call: TRBV18; cdr3_aa: CASSPEVGDTGELFF
j_call: TRBJ2-1; v_call: TRBV7-3; cdr3_aa: CASSLWSSGRDEQFF
j_call: TRBJ2-1; v_call: TRBV20-1; cdr3_aa: CSASERANYNEQFF
j_call: TRBJ2-3; v_call: TRBV4-2; cdr3_aa: CASSQGALGGRARTDTQYF
j_call: TRBJ1-6; v_call: TRBV7-2; cdr3_aa: CASSPGQPLSPLHF
j_call: TRBJ2-2; v_call: TRBV15; cdr3_aa: CATSRDEPATGELFF
j_call: TRBJ2-2; v_call: TRBV3-1; cdr3_aa: CASSQSTGELFF
j_call: TRBJ1-2; v_call: TRBV7-9; cdr3_aa: CASSPGQGSYTF
j_call: TRBJ1-2; v_call: TRBV7-2; cdr3_aa: CASSLEDRRGYTF
j_call: TRBJ1-2; v_call: TRBV3-1; cdr3_aa: CASNPRGVDYGYTF
j_call: TRBJ1-5; v_call: TRBV12-3/TRBV12-4; cdr3_aa: CASSLPGPYQPQHF
j_call: TRBJ2-5; v_call: TRBV6-6; cdr3_aa: CASSYSAAVTQYF
j_call: TRBJ2-5; v_call: TRBV19; cdr3_aa: CASKKSTQQETQYF
j_call: TRBJ2-1; v_call: TRBV15; cdr3_aa: CATGGPLGGNEQFF
j_call: TRBJ1-2; v_call: TRBV10-3; cdr3_aa: CAISPGGSHYGYTF
j_call: TRBJ2-4; v_call: TRBV20-1; cdr3_aa: CSAGDSKNIQYF
j_call: TRBJ1-1; v_call: TRBV5-1; cdr3_aa: CASSLDGVMNTEAFF
j_call: TRBJ1-2; v_call: TRBV29-1; cdr3_aa: CSGGDRNYGYTF
j_call: TRBJ1-1; v_call: TRBV4-3; cdr3_aa: CASSQDGRGQGTEAFF
j_call: TRBJ2-4; v_call: TRBV15; cdr3_aa: CATSRDGDIQYF
j_call: TRBJ2-1; v_call: TRBV20-1; cdr3_aa: CSGESGRARFNNEQFF
j_call: TRBJ2-7; v_call: TRBV7-2; cdr3_aa: CASSFPGLGQYF